This record looks at one T cell receptor (beta chain) sequence and its context. CDR1 is LGHDT, CDR2 YNNKEL, per germline (reference sequence). This CDR3 is 15 amino acids long. V lost 3 bases, J lost 5 bases, and 5 bases stayed unmatched. Original processing methods: Nucleated cell number was recorded as an estimate derived from reference gene primer amplification. Repertoires were generated with immunoSEQ multiplex PCR, while TCRdb's copy carries only in-frame clones and drops some. V, J and clone size derive from that table, while D and trimming were established from the DNA sequence. The sample carries approximately 300,000 clones, roughly 90% recorded once. The sample belongs to a study of blood T cell repertoires in COVID-19.

The chain has TRBV3-1 (or the pseudogene TRBV3-2) and TRBJ1-4; 8 bases fit TRBD1. The clonotype originates from a woman under 40 with COVID-19, enrolled during active disease. The specimen was peripheral blood. In DNA, the CDR3 is TGTGCCAGCAGCCAGAGGACAGGGCTGAATGAAAAACTGTTTTTT. As protein: CASSQRTGLNEKLFF.